This T cell receptor (beta chain) was identified during a study of blood T cell repertoires in COVID-19. About the research overall: Specimens from acute and convalescent COVID-19 originated in the United States, Italy and Spain. PBMCs, B-cell-depleted T cells, or T cells were the source of the cDNA or gDNA that made up the material.

Participants were aged roughly 18 to 100 years from 24 US areas. CDR3 size: 13 residues. Germline-derived CDR1 and CDR2 are MRHNA and SNTAGT. V was shortened by 3 bases and J by 5 bases, with 7 bases between the two germline ends. Methods used by the authors: Amplifying reference gene primers gave estimates of nucleated cell counts. Produced via immunoSEQ multiplex PCR; TCRdb's table is partial and in-frame only. Clone size and V and J calls were adopted from that table, with D and trimming inferred from the DNA. The data contain around 62,000 clones, approximately 90% of them singletons. There are a few counts of this clone.

This receptor was identified in a woman between 35 and 50 years old who had recovered from COVID-19. Sample: PBMCs or T cells enriched from blood (not recorded which). V and J are TRBV6-4 and TRBJ1-4, with D hard to call. CDR3 amino acids: CASSETENEKLFF. CDR3 nucleotides: TGTGCCAGCAGTGAAACAGAAAATGAAAAACTGTTTTTT.